A selection of T cell receptor beta chains follows, all from one sample in a study of blood T cell repertoires in COVID-19. Assay used: immunoSEQ multiplex PCR; TCRdb lists only in-frame clones, some missing. The data show roughly 160,000 clones, more than 75% seen once. Sequencing used peripheral blood. These receptors all come from a man aged 50-60 years who had recovered from COVID-19. CDR3s include the opening cysteine and the closing phenylalanine or tryptophan. A D gene is named only where the DNA matches it firmly. Not every row has a clone size; where given, it reads once, few, many or a size class.

.,TRBV3-1/TRBV3-2,.,TRBJ2-7,TGTGCCAGCAGCCAAGATTTTAGAAACGAGCAGTACTTC,CASSQDFRNEQYF
.,TRBV27,.,TRBJ1-1,TGTGCCAGCAGTTTATCCCCGGTCGGCACTGAAGCTTTCTTT,CASSLSPVGTEAFF
.,TRBV10-2,few,TRBJ2-7,TGCGCCAGCAGTGAACAATCCGGGGTTTACGAGCAGTACTTC,CASSEQSGVYEQYF
TRBD1,TRBV9,.,TRBJ2-7,TGTGCCAGCAGCGTAACCGGGACAGGGGGCCACGAGCAGTACTTC,CASSVTGTGGHEQYF
.,TRBV18,.,TRBJ2-5,TGTGCCAGCTCACCCCGGACAGCCCAAGAGACCCAGTACTTC,CASSPRTAQETQYF
TRBD1,TRBV28,.,TRBJ1-2,TGTGCCAGCAGTTTCGGACAGGGGTTTGGCTACACCTTC,CASSFGQGFGYTF
.,TRBV28,.,TRBJ1-1,TGTGCCAGCAGCTCTGATGGGGGGAGGGCTGAAGCTTTCTTT,CASSSDGGRAEAFF
.,TRBV5-1,.,TRBJ2-7,TGCGCCAGCAGCTTAACGGGGGGCTTAGAGTACTTC,CASSLTGGLEYF
.,TRBV5-4,.,TRBJ2-7,TGTGCCAGCAGTCCAGGTAGGGGCAGGGGAGTCGGCGAGCAGTACTTC,CASSPGRGRGVGEQYF
.,TRBV27,.,TRBJ1-2,TGTGCCAGCAGTTTATCGGGGGGGCGGACCCCCTATGGCTACACCTTC,CASSLSGGRTPYGYTF
TRBD1,TRBV24-1,.,TRBJ1-5,TGTGCCACCAGTGACAGGACAGGTAATCAGCCCCAGCATTTT,CATSDRTGNQPQHF
.,TRBV18,few,TRBJ2-7,TGTGCCAGCTCACCCCCTAGCACCTACGAGCAGTACTTC,CASSPPSTYEQYF
.,TRBV7-8,.,TRBJ1-1,TGTGCCAGCAGCCCCCTGCAGGGCACTGAAGCTTTCTTT,CASSPLQGTEAFF
.,TRBV7-8,few,TRBJ2-7,TGTGCCAGCAGCTCCCGGGGATACGAGCAGTACTTC,CASSSRGYEQYF
.,TRBV12-3/TRBV12-4,.,TRBJ1-1,TGTGCCAGCAGTTTGGCAGGGGACACTGAAGCTTTCTTT,CASSLAGDTEAFF
TRBD2,TRBV6-2/TRBV6-3,.,TRBJ2-3,TGTGCCAGCAGTTCACCCTTACTAGCGGGGCCTAGCACAGATACGCAGTATTTT,CASSSPLLAGPSTDTQYF
TRBD1,TRBV28,.,TRBJ2-7,TGTGCCAGCAGTTCCCCCGCGGGGACAGGGATCTACGAGCAGTACTTC,CASSSPAGTGIYEQYF
.,TRBV7-2,.,TRBJ2-5,TGTGCCAGCAGCTCTTCCAGGGTCGGAGCGGAGACCCAGTACTTC,CASSSSRVGAETQYF
.,TRBV9,.,TRBJ2-5,TGTGCCAGCAGCGTAGAATCAGAAATAAGAGAGACCCAGTACTTC,CASSVESEIRETQYF
TRBD2,TRBV2,.,TRBJ2-1,TGTGCCAGCAGTCAGCGGGGGAGCTCCTACAATGAGCAGTTCTTC,CASSQRGSSYNEQFF
.,TRBV28,.,TRBJ1-5,TGTGCCAGCAGGACCCCTATGGGCGCGGGTCAGCCCCAGCATTTT,CASRTPMGAGQPQHF
.,TRBV19,.,TRBJ2-2,TGTGCCAGTAGTATCCTAGCGCGGAACACCGGGGAGCTGTTTTTT,CASSILARNTGELFF
.,TRBV2,.,TRBJ1-1,TGTGCCAGCAGCCTGGGGAGTCAAACTGAAGCTTTCTTT,CASSLGSQTEAFF
.,TRBV19,.,TRBJ1-4,TGTGCCAGTAGTTCACGGACAGCAACTAATGAAAAACTGTTTTTT,CASSSRTATNEKLFF
.,TRBV7-2,.,TRBJ1-5,TGTGCCAGCAGCTTAAAGGGGGATCAGCCCCAGCATTTT,CASSLKGDQPQHF
TRBD1,TRBV2,.,TRBJ2-7,TGTGCCAGCAGGGTCGGGACAGGGAGGGGTTACGAGCAGTACTTC,CASRVGTGRGYEQYF
.,TRBV9,.,TRBJ2-5,TGTGCCAGCAGCGTAGAGGAGGGAGAGACCCAGTACTTC,CASSVEEGETQYF
TRBD1,TRBV5-1,few,TRBJ1-2,TGCGCCAGCAGCTTGGTTCTACAGGGGGCGCGTGGCTACACCTTC,CASSLVLQGARGYTF
.,TRBV7-9,.,TRBJ1-6,TGTGCCAGCAGCCCAACCACAGGGAGCTATTCACCCCTCCACTTT,CASSPTTGSYSPLHF
.,TRBV2,.,TRBJ2-3,TGTGCCAGCAGTGATGACAGGCAAGATACGCAGTATTTT,CASSDDRQDTQYF
.,TRBV10-3,.,TRBJ1-1,TGTGCCATCAGTGAGGAGGGTGAAGCTTTCTTT,CAISEEGEAFF
TRBD1,TRBV19,.,TRBJ1-5,TGTGCCAGTAGTCCAACTGACAGGGGGTATCAGCCCCAGCATTTT,CASSPTDRGYQPQHF
TRBD2,TRBV18,.,TRBJ2-3,TGTGCCAGCTCGGCGACTAGCGGGAGAGTTACAGATACGCAGTATTTT,CASSATSGRVTDTQYF
TRBD1,TRBV18,.,TRBJ1-1,TGTGCCAGCTCAGTCGACAGGGGGAACACTGAAGCTTTCTTT,CASSVDRGNTEAFF
TRBD2,TRBV15,.,TRBJ2-1,TGTGCCACCAGCAGAGATCCGGCTAGCGGGAGAAGTGAGCAGTTCTTC,CATSRDPASGRSEQFF
TRBD1,TRBV28,.,TRBJ2-7,TGTGCCAGCAGTTTGACAGGGCGATCCTACGAGCAGTACTTC,CASSLTGRSYEQYF
TRBD1,TRBV9,.,TRBJ2-7,TGTGCCAGCAGCCCCCCAGGGGGTCCGGACGAGCAGTACTTC,CASSPPGGPDEQYF
.,TRBV7-2,once,TRBJ1-2,TGTGCCAGCAGCTTAGAGGGGACTAACTATGGCTACACCTTC,CASSLEGTNYGYTF
TRBD1,TRBV9,.,TRBJ1-6,TGTGCCAGCAGCCGCCTAGGGGGGACAGGGATTAATTCACCCCTCCACTTT,CASSRLGGTGINSPLHF
.,TRBV11-1,.,TRBJ2-5,TGTGCCAGCAGCGTAAATAGTGGTGAGACCCAGTACTTC,CASSVNSGETQYF
.,TRBV5-6,.,TRBJ2-7,TGTGCCAGCAGCTTGGTAGGACAGTCCTACGAGCAGTACTTC,CASSLVGQSYEQYF
.,TRBV23-1,.,TRBJ1-1,TGCGCCAGCAGTCAATCCCAGATAAGGAACACTGAAGCTTTCTTT,CASSQSQIRNTEAFF
TRBD2,TRBV7-3,.,TRBJ2-3,TGTGCCAGCAGCTCCCCGGGGGGAGTGACAGATACGCAGTATTTT,CASSSPGGVTDTQYF
TRBD1,TRBV25-1,.,TRBJ2-3,TGTGCCAGCACCCGGCCAGGGGGCGCAGATACGCAGTATTTT,CASTRPGGADTQYF
.,TRBV19,once,TRBJ1-5,TGTGCCAGTAGTATAGTAGTACAGGGAGATCAGCCCCAGCATTTT,CASSIVVQGDQPQHF
TRBD1,TRBV2,.,TRBJ2-7,TGTGCCAGCAGTCGGGACAGGGGCTCCTACGAGCAGTACTTC,CASSRDRGSYEQYF
.,TRBV29-1,.,TRBJ1-2,TGCAGCGTTGCCTACAGTAACTATGGCTACACCTTC,CSVAYSNYGYTF
.,TRBV5-4,.,TRBJ2-7,TGTGCCAGCAGCGATCAACCGGGACTCAGATACGAGCAGTACTTC,CASSDQPGLRYEQYF
TRBD1,TRBV7-2,once,TRBJ1-4,TGTGCCAGCAGTCGGACAGGGGGGAATGAAAAACTGTTTTTT,CASSRTGGNEKLFF
TRBD1,TRBV6-5,.,TRBJ1-5,TGTGCCAGCAGTTCGACAGGGGGCTTCCATCAGCCCCAGCATTTT,CASSSTGGFHQPQHF
TRBD1,TRBV7-3,.,TRBJ2-2,TGTGCCAGCAGCTCCGGACAGGGGACCGGGGAGCTGTTTTTT,CASSSGQGTGELFF
TRBD1,TRBV6-5,.,TRBJ2-4,TGTGCCAGCAGTTTTACAGGGGGAAGGGCCAAAAACATTCAGTACTTC,CASSFTGGRAKNIQYF
.,TRBV9,.,TRBJ2-2,TGTGCCAGCAGCGTAACCACAGGGCCTGGGGGGGAGCTGTTTTTT,CASSVTTGPGGELFF
.,TRBV27,.,TRBJ1-2,TGTGCCAGCAAATCTCCGGAGGACTATGGCTACACCTTC,CASKSPEDYGYTF
TRBD1,TRBV28,.,TRBJ1-5,TGTGCCAGCAGGCCCCCTCCCGGGACAGAAGGGTTTTGGAGCAATCAGCCCCAGCATTTT,CASRPPPGTEGFWSNQPQHF
TRBD1,TRBV5-1,.,TRBJ1-1,TGCGCCAGCAGCAAGCCGGGACAGGGCGAGACTGAAGCTTTCTTT,CASSKPGQGETEAFF
TRBD2,TRBV7-9,.,TRBJ2-3,TGTGCCAGCAGCTTTAGACTGATCGGGGGGGAGGCAGATACGCAGTATTTT,CASSFRLIGGEADTQYF
TRBD1,TRBV27,.,TRBJ2-7,TGTGCCAGCAGTTTAGGGCAGGGGGCTAACGAGCAGTACTTC,CASSLGQGANEQYF